This record looks at one T cell receptor beta chain sequence and its context. This entry is derived from a study of blood T cell repertoires in COVID-19. Study context: The United States, Italy and Spain provided the acute and convalescent COVID-19 samples. Nucleic acid was either cDNA or gDNA, and it came from T cells, B-cell-depleted T cells, or PBMCs.

In the authors' methods: Reference gene primer amplification gave nucleated cell count estimates. Profiling relied on immunoSEQ multiplex PCR, and the TCRdb table lists in-frame clones only, not all of them. The DNA was the basis for D and trimming; V, J and clone size are from that table. The sample shows roughly 49,000 clones, roughly nine tenths of them seen only once. The germline V gene has CDR1 SGHAT and CDR2 FQNNGV. This CDR3 spans 15 amino acids. V lost 5 bases and J 4 bases, leaving 15 bases between the germline ends. Sample: peripheral blood. This sequence joins TRBV11-2 and TRBJ1-3; D gene ambiguous. The clonotype comes from a man aged 55 to 70 with active COVID-19. CDR3 region: CASSTGIQQGNTIYF. In DNA, the CDR3 is TGTGCCAGCAGCACGGGGATTCAGCAGGGAAACACCATATATTTT.